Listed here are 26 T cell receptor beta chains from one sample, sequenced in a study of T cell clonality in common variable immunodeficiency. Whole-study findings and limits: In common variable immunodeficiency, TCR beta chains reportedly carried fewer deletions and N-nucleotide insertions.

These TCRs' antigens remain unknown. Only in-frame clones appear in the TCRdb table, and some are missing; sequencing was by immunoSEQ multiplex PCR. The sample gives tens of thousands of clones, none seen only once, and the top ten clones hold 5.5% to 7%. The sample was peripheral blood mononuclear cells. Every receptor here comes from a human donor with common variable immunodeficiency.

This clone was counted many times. The CDR3 DNA, read in part, is TGCAGTGCCCCAATCCCGAGTGGACTAGCGGGGGGGGGTACCGGGGAG. Translated: CSAPIPSGLAGGGTGE. The whole CDR3 reads CSAPIPSGLAGGGTGELFF. The chain employs TRBV20-1 and TRBJ2-2; TRBD2 matches at 15 bases. The read stops 3 residues short of the end of the CDR3; the missing end is completed from the germline J gene. There are 19 residues in the CDR3. Germline trimming cut 6 bases from V and 5 bases from J; bases unmatched to any gene: 16. Germline V gives CDR1 DFQATT, CDR2 SNEGSKA (reference sequence).

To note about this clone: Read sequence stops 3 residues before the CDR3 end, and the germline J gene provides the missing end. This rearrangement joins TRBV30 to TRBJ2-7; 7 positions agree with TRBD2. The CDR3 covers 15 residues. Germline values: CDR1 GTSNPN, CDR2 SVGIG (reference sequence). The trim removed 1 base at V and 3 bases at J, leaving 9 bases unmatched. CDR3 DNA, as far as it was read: TGTGCCTGGAGTGGGTGGGGGGGAACCAACTACGAG. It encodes CAWSGWGGTNYE. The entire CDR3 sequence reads CAWSGWGGTNYEQYF.

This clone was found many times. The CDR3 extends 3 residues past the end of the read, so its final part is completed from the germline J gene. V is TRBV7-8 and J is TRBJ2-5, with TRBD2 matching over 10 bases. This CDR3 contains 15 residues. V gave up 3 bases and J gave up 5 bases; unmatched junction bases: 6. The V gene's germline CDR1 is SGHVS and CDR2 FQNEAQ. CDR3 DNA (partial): TGTGCCAGCAGCTTCCGTAGCGGGGGGCTGGAGACC. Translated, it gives CASSFRSGGLET. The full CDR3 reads CASSFRSGGLETQYF. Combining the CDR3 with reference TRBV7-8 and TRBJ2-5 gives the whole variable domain GAGVSQSPRYKVAKRGQDVALRCDPISGHVSLFWYQQALGQGPEFLTYFQNEAQLDKSGLPSDRFFAERPEGSVSTLKIQRTQQEDSAVYLCASSFRSGGLETQYFGPGTRLLVL.

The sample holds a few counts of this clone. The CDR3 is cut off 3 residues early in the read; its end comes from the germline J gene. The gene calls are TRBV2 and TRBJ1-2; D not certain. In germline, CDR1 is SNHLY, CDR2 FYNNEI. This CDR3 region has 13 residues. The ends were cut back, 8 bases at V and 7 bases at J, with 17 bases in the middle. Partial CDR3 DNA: TGTGCCAGCCGTAACGGAACAGTGAGTGGC. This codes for CASRNGTVSG. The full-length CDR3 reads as CASRNGTVSGYTF. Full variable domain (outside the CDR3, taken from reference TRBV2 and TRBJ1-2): EPEVTQTPSHQVTQMGQEVILRCVPISNHLYFYWYRQILGQKVEFLVSFYNNEISEKSEIFDDQFSVERPDGSNFTLKIRSTKLEDSAMYFCASRNGTVSGYTFGSGTRLTVV.

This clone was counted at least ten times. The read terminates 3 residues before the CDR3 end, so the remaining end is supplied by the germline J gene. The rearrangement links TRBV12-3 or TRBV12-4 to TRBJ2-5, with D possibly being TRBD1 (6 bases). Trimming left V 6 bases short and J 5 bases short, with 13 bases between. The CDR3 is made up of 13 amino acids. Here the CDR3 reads CASSYRATETQYF. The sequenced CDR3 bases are TGTGCCAGCAGCTACAGGGCGACGGAGACC.

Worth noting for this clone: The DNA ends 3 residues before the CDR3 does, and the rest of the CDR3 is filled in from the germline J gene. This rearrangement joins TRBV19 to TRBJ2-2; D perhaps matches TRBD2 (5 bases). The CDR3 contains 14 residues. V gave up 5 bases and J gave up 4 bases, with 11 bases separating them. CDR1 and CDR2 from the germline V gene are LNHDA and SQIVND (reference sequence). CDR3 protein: CASSLGLFTGELFF. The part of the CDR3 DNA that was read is TGTGCCAGTAGTTTAGGACTCTTCACCGGGGAG.

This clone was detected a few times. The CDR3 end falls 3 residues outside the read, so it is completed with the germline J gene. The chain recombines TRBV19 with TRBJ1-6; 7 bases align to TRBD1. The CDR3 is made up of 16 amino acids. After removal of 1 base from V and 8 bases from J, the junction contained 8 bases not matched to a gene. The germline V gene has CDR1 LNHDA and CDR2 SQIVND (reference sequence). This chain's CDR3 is CASSIAGDRAYSPLHF. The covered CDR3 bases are TGTGCCAGTAGTATAGCCGGCGACAGGGCCTATTCACCC. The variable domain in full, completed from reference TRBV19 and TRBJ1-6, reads DGGITQSPKYLFRKEGQNVTLSCEQNLNHDAMYWYRQDPGQGLRLIYYSQIVNDFQKGDIAEGYSVSREKKESFPLTVTSAQKNPTAFYLCASSIAGDRAYSPLHFGNGTRLTVT.

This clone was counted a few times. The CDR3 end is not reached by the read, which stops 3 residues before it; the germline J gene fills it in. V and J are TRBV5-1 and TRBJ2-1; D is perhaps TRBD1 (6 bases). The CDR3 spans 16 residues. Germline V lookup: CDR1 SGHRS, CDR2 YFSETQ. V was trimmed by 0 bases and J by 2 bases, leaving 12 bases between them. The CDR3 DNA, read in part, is TGCGCCAGCAGCTTGGGGGCAGGGGCCCCCTACAATGAG. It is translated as CASSLGAGAPYNE. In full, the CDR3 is CASSLGAGAPYNEQFF.

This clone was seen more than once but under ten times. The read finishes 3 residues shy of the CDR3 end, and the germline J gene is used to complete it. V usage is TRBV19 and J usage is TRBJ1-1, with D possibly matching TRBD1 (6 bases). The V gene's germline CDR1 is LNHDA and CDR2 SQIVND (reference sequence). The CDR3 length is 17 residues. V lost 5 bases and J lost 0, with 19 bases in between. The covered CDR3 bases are TGTGCCAGTAGTTCTCCCCCGGGACAAAAACTGAACACTGAA. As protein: CASSSPPGQKLNTE. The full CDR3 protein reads CASSSPPGQKLNTEAFF.

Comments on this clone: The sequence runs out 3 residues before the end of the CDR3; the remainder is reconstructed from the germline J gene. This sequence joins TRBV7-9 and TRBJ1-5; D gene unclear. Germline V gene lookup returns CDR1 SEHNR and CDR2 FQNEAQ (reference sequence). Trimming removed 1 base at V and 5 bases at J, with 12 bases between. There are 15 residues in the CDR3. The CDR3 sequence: CASSLGGRGYQPQHF. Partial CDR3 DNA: TGTGCCAGCAGCTTAGGAGGTCGGGGTTATCAGCCC.

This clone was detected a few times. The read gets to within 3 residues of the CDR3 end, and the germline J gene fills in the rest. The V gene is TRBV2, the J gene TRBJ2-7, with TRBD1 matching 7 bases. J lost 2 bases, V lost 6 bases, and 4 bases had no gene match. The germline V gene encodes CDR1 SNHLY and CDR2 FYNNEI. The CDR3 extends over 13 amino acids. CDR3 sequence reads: CASRRDRAYEQYF. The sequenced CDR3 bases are TGTGCCAGCAGGAGAGACAGGGCCTACGAG.

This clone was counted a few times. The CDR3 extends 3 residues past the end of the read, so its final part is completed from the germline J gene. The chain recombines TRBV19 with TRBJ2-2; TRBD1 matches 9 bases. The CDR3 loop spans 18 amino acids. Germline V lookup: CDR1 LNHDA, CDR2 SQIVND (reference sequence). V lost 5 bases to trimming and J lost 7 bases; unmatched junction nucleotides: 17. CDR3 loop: CASSAQPGTGIGSGELFF. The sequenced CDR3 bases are TGTGCCAGTAGTGCGCAACCCGGGACAGGGATTGGCAGCGGGGAG.

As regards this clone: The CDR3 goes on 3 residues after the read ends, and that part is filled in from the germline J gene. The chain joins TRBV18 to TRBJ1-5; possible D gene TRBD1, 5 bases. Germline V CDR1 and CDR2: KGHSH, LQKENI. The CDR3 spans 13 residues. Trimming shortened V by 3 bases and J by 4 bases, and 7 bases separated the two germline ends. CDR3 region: CASSPGGNQPQHF. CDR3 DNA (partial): TGTGCCAGCTCACCGGGGGGGAATCAGCCC.

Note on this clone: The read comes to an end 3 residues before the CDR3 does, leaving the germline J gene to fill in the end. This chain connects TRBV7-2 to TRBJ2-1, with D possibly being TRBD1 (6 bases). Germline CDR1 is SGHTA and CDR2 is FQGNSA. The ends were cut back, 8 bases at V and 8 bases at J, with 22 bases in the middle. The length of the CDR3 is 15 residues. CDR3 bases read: TGTGCCAGCGGGAGAAGACAGGTCATCGGGGATGAG. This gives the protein CASGRRQVIGDE. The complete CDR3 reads CASGRRQVIGDEQFF.

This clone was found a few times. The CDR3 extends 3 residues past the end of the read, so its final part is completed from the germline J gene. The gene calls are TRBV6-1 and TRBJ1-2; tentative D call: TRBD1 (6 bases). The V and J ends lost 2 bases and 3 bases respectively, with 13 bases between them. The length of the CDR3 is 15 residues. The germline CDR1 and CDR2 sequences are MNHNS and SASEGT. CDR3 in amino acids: CASSERDNTDYGYTF. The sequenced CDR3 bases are TGTGCCAGCAGTGAACGGGACAACACGGACTATGGC.

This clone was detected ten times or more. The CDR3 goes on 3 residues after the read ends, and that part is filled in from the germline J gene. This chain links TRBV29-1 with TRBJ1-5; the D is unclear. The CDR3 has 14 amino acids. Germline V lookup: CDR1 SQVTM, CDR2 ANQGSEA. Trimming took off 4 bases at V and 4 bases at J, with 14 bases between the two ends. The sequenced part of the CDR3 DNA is TGCAGCGTTGTCATCCCAGTTGAGAATCAGCCC. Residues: CSVVIPVENQP. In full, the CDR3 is CSVVIPVENQPQHF.

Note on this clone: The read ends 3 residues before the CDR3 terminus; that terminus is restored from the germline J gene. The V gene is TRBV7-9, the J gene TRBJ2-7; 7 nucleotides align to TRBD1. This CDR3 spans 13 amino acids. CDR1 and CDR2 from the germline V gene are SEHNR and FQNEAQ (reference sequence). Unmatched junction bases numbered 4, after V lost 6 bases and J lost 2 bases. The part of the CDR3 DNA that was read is TGTGCCAGCAGTTTGACAGGGACCTACGAG. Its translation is CASSLTGTYE. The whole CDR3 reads CASSLTGTYEQYF.

CDR3 bases read: TGTGCCAGCATCGGGACTAGCGATGAG. It yields the protein CASIGTSDE. The CDR3 as a whole reads CASIGTSDEQFF. The chain is built from TRBV2 and TRBJ2-1; TRBD2 agrees at 10 bases. The CDR3 goes on 3 residues after the read ends, and that part is filled in from the germline J gene. The CDR3 extends over 12 amino acids. The V and J ends lost 7 bases and 8 bases, in that order; junction bases with no gene match: 2. The germline CDR1 and CDR2 sequences are SNHLY and FYNNEI.

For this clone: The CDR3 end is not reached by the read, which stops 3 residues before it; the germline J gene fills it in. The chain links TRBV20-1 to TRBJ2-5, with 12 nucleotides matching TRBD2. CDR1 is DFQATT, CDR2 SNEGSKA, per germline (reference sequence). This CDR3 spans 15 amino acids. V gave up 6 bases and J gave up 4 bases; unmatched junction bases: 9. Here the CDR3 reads CSASLAGGPGETQYF. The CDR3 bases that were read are TGCAGTGCGTCTCTAGCGGGGGGGCCGGGAGAGACC.

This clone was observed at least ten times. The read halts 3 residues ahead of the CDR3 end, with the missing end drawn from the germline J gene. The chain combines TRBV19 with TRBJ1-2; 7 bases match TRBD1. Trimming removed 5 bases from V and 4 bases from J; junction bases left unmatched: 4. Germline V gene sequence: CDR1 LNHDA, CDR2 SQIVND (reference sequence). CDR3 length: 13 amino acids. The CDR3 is CASSSRQGYGYTF. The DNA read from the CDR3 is TGTGCCAGTAGTTCACGACAGGGCTATGGC.

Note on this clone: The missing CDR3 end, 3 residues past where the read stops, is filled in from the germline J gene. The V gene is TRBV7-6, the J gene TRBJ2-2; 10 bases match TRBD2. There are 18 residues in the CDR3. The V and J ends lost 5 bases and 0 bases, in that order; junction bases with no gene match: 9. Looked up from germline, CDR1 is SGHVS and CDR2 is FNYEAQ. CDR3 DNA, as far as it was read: TGTGCCAGCAGCACCGGAGCGGGGGGGACGTCGAACACCGGGGAG. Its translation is CASSTGAGGTSNTGE. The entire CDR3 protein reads CASSTGAGGTSNTGELFF.

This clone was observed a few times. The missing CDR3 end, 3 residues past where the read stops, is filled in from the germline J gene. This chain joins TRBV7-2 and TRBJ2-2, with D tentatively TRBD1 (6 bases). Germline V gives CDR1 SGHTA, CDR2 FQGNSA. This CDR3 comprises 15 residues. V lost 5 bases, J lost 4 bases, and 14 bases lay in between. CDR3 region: CASSASLQGTGELFF. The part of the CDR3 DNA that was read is TGTGCCAGCAGCGCGTCCCTACAGGGCACCGGGGAG.

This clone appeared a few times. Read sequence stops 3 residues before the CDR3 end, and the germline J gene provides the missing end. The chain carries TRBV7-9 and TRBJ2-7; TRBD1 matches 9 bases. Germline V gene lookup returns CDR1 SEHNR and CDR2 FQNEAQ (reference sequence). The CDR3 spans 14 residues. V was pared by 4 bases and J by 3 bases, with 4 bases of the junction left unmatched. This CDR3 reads CASSSTGGFYEQYF. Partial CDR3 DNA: TGTGCCAGCAGCTCGACAGGGGGTTTCTACGAG.

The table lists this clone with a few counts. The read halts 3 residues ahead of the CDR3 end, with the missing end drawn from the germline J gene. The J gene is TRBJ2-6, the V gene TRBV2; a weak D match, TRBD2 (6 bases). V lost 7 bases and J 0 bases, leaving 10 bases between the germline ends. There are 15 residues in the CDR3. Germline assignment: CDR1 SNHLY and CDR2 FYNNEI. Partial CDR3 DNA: TGTGCCAGCATACCCGGGGGCTCTGGGGCCAACGTC. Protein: CASIPGGSGANV. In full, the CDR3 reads CASIPGGSGANVLTF. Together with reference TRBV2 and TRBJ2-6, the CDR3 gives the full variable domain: EPEVTQTPSHQVTQMGQEVILRCVPISNHLYFYWYRQILGQKVEFLVSFYNNEISEKSEIFDDQFSVERPDGSNFTLKIRSTKLEDSAMYFCASIPGGSGANVLTFGAGSRLTVL.

The CDR3 bases that were read are TGTGCCAGCGCAAACGGGGGGGCCGTAGATACG. Residues: CASANGGAVDT. The CDR3 as a whole reads CASANGGAVDTQYF. This chain joins TRBV18 and TRBJ2-3, with 8 nucleotides matching TRBD2. The CDR3 end is not reached by the read, which stops 3 residues before it; the germline J gene fills it in. Losses at the gene ends were 8 bases for V and 5 bases for J; bases not matched to a gene: 9. This CDR3 comprises 14 residues. Looked up from germline, CDR1 is KGHSH and CDR2 is LQKENI.

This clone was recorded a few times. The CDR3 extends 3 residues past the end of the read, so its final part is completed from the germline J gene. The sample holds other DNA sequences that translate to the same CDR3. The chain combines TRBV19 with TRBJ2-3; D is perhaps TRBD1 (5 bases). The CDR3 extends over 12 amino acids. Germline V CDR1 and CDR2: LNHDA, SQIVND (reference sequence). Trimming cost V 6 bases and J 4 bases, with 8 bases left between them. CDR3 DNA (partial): TGTGCCAGTAGAGGGGCGCCAGATACG. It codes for CASRGAPDT. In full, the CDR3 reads CASRGAPDTQYF. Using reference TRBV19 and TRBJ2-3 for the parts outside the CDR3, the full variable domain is DGGITQSPKYLFRKEGQNVTLSCEQNLNHDAMYWYRQDPGQGLRLIYYSQIVNDFQKGDIAEGYSVSREKKESFPLTVTSAQKNPTAFYLCASRGAPDTQYFGPGTRLTVL.